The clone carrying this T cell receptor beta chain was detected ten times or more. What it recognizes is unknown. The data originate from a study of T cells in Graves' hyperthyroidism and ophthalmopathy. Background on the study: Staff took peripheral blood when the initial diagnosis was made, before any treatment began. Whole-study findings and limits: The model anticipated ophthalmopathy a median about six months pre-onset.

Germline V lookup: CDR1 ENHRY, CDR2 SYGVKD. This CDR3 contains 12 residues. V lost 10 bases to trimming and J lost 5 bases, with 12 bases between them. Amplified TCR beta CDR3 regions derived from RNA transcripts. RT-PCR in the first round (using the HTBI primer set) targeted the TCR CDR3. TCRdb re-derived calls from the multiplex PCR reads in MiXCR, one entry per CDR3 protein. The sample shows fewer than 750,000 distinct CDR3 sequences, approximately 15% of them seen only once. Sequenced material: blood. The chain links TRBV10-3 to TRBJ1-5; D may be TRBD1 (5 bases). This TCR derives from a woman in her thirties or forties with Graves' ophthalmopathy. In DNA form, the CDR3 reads TGTGCCACCTCAGGCAGGGATCAGCCCCAGCATTTT. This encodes CATSGRDQPQHF.